Each of the 17 T cell receptor beta chains below was sequenced from the same sample in a study of blood T cell repertoires in COVID-19. TCRdb's table, derived via immunoSEQ multiplex PCR, lists solely in-frame clones and lacks some. The sample has about 120,000 clones, 75% to 90% seen once. The sequencing sample was made of peripheral blood. The receptors derive from a man between 65 and 85 years old with active or convalescent COVID-19.

This clone came up a few times. The rearrangement links TRBV10-3 to TRBJ2-1; D may be TRBD1 (6 bases). The CDR3 extends over 18 amino acids. V was shortened by 5 bases and J by 5 bases, with 25 bases between the two germline ends. Germline lookup yields CDR1 ENHRY and CDR2 SYGVKD. The DNA of the CDR3 is TGTGCCATCAGTAAAAACGTCATAGCTCAGGGGAGAAACAATGAGCAGTTCTTC. It translates to CAISKNVIAQGRNNEQFF.

The rearrangement uses TRBV10-1 and TRBJ2-5; 7 bases line up with TRBD2. From germline, CDR1 is WNHNN and CDR2 SYGVQD (reference sequence). J lost 4 bases, V lost 10 bases, and 15 bases had no gene match. The CDR3 is made up of 15 amino acids. The CDR3 protein is CATDLRGRDGETQYF. The CDR3 DNA is TGCGCCACCGACCTCAGAGGGAGGGATGGAGAGACCCAGTACTTC.

This clone was seen once. DNA of the CDR3: TGTGCCAGCAGACCACGGGACTCCGGCGGGGAGCTGTTTTTT. It codes for CASRPRDSGGELFF. The gene calls are TRBV28 and TRBJ2-2, with D maybe TRBD2 (6 bases). Trimming stripped 6 bases from V and 7 bases from J, with 15 bases between. Germline CDR1 is MDHEN and CDR2 is SYDVKM. CDR3 size: 14 residues. The variable domain in full, completed from reference TRBV28 and TRBJ2-2, reads DVKVTQSSRYLVKRTGEKVFLECVQDMDHENMFWYRQDPGLGLRLIYFSYDVKMKEKGDIPEGYSVSREKKERFSLILESASTNQTSMYLCASRPRDSGGELFFGEGSRLTVL.

The chain carries TRBV7-9 and TRBJ2-7, with D possibly being TRBD2 (5 bases). The CDR3 extends over 16 amino acids. Deletions cut 3 bases from V and 1 base from J, with 16 bases between. Germline V gene lookup returns CDR1 SEHNR and CDR2 FQNEAQ (reference sequence). Here the CDR3 reads CASSFGPRTGSYEQYF. The CDR3 DNA reads as TGTGCCAGCAGCTTCGGGCCCCGGACGGGATCCTACGAGCAGTACTTC.

The chain carries TRBV5-5 and TRBJ1-1; weak D call: TRBD1 (6 bases). The CDR3 extends over 14 amino acids. V lost 0 bases to trimming and J lost 4 bases, with 10 bases between them. From germline, CDR1 is SGHKS and CDR2 YYEKEE (reference sequence). The CDR3 is CASSLGRGGTEAFF. CDR3 nucleotide sequence: TGTGCCAGCAGCTTGGGAAGGGGGGGCACTGAAGCTTTCTTT.

The gene calls are TRBV6-6 and TRBJ2-1; D perhaps matches TRBD2 (7 bases). Trimming cost V 6 bases and J 5 bases, with 23 bases left between them. The CDR3 extends over 17 amino acids. Germline CDR1 is MNHNY and CDR2 is SVGAGI (reference sequence). The CDR3 loop reads CASRRRLGGGLHNEQFF. The CDR3 coding sequence is TGTGCCAGCAGACGAAGGTTGGGGGGGGGCCTCCACAATGAGCAGTTCTTC.

The genes are TRBV29-1 and TRBJ1-1, with no clear D. Germline V gene data show CDR1 as SQVTM and CDR2 as ANQGSEA. CDR3 length: 12 amino acids. The germline V and J ends were trimmed by 5 bases and 6 bases, with 13 bases remaining between them. CDR3 protein: CSVLRWEAEAFF. The CDR3 DNA is TGCAGCGTTTTGAGGTGGGAGGCTGAAGCTTTCTTT.

The V and J genes are TRBV28 and TRBJ2-2, with D perhaps TRBD2 (6 bases). The germline gives CDR1 MDHEN, CDR2 SYDVKM. This CDR3 has 17 residues. Trimming left V 3 bases short and J 1 base short, with 15 bases between. CDR3 sequence (DNA): TGTGCCAGCAGTTTCCTTAGCGGAGCCCGGAACACCGGGGAGCTGTTTTTT. Translation gives CASSFLSGARNTGELFF. Using reference TRBV28 and TRBJ2-2 for the parts outside the CDR3, the full variable domain is DVKVTQSSRYLVKRTGEKVFLECVQDMDHENMFWYRQDPGLGLRLIYFSYDVKMKEKGDIPEGYSVSREKKERFSLILESASTNQTSMYLCASSFLSGARNTGELFFGEGSRLTVL.

The chain carries TRBV6-5 and TRBJ1-5; 9 bases match TRBD1. The CDR3 runs 13 residues. CDR1 MNHEY and CDR2 SVGAGI come from the germline V gene. The J segment lost 3 bases and the V segment lost 8 bases, leaving 2 bases of the junction unmatched. CDR3 protein: CASDRGYNQPQHF. In DNA, the CDR3 is TGTGCCAGCGACAGGGGGTACAATCAGCCCCAGCATTTT.

The genes are TRBV9 and TRBJ2-1, with D tentatively TRBD2 (5 bases). V shed 3 bases and J shed 0 bases, with 10 bases lying between them. The CDR3 is made up of 15 amino acids. Germline V gene sequence: CDR1 SGDLS, CDR2 YYNGEE. In nucleotides, the CDR3 is TGTGCCAGCAGCGCCGGGATGGGCTCCTACAATGAGCAGTTCTTC. Protein product: CASSAGMGSYNEQFF.

The genes are TRBV28 and TRBJ2-2, with 8 bases lining up with TRBD2. Unmatched junction bases numbered 4, after V lost 6 bases and J lost 7 bases. The CDR3 contains 13 residues. Germline-derived CDR1 and CDR2 are MDHEN and SYDVKM. The CDR3 sequence is CASRAGAVGELFF. CDR3 in DNA: TGTGCCAGCAGAGCGGGGGCCGTCGGGGAGCTGTTTTTT.

V usage is TRBV28 and J usage is TRBJ2-5; D unresolved. Between the trimmed V and J ends, which lost 2 bases and 2 bases, there was a span of 6 bases. Looked up from germline, CDR1 is MDHEN and CDR2 is SYDVKM. The CDR3 has 13 amino acids. CDR3 in amino acids: CASSLIEQETQYF. Written as DNA, the CDR3 is TGTGCCAGCAGTTTAATAGAGCAAGAGACCCAGTACTTC.

The V and J genes are TRBV9 and TRBJ2-1; 9 nucleotides line up with TRBD2. Germline V gene sequence: CDR1 SGDLS, CDR2 YYNGEE. The CDR3 consists of 18 residues. V was clipped by 0 bases and J by 0 bases; unmatched bases: 7. This CDR3 reads CASSVAAISGSSYNEQFF. The CDR3 nucleotides read TGTGCCAGCAGCGTAGCGGCGATTAGCGGGAGCTCCTACAATGAGCAGTTCTTC. Full variable domain (missing parts from reference TRBV9 and TRBJ2-1): DSGVTQTPKHLITATGQRVTLRCSPRSGDLSVYWYQQSLDQGLQFLIQYYNGEERAKGNILERFSAQQFPDLHSELNLSSLELGDSALYFCASSVAAISGSSYNEQFFGPGTRLTVL.

The rearrangement joins TRBV24-1 to TRBJ2-3; no definite D call. The V gene's germline CDR1 is KGHDR and CDR2 SFDVKD. Deletions cut 0 bases from V and 2 bases from J, with 8 bases between. The CDR3 spans 15 residues. This chain's CDR3 is CATSDLSTSTDTQYF. In nucleotides, the CDR3 is TGTGCCACCAGTGATTTGTCCACATCCACAGATACGCAGTATTTT.

This clone appeared once. The chain employs TRBV12-3 or TRBV12-4 and TRBJ1-4, with D perhaps TRBD1 (5 bases). V was pared by 5 bases and J by 8 bases, with 12 bases between. This CDR3 spans 13 amino acids. DNA for the CDR3: TGTGCCAGCAGTAGGGGTAGTGAAGAAAAACTGTTTTTT. This translates into CASSRGSEEKLFF.

This clone has more than one count but fewer than ten. The chain uses TRBV19 and TRBJ2-7; TRBD1 aligns across 7 bases. From germline, CDR1 is LNHDA and CDR2 SQIVND (reference sequence). Germline trimming cut 3 bases from V and 0 bases from J; bases unmatched to any gene: 5. The CDR3 consists of 15 residues. CDR3 nucleotide sequence: TGTGCCAGTAGTATCGTTGGGACAGTCTCCTACGAGCAGTACTTC. Its translation is CASSIVGTVSYEQYF. Variable domain in full (rest from reference TRBV19 and TRBJ2-7): DGGITQSPKYLFRKEGQNVTLSCEQNLNHDAMYWYRQDPGQGLRLIYYSQIVNDFQKGDIAEGYSVSREKKESFPLTVTSAQKNPTAFYLCASSIVGTVSYEQYFGPGTRLTVT.

The V gene is TRBV19, the J gene TRBJ2-6; the D is unclear. V dropped 3 bases and J dropped 2 bases, with 14 bases sitting between them. Germline V lookup: CDR1 LNHDA, CDR2 SQIVND (reference sequence). CDR3 length: 17 residues. CDR3 bases: TGTGCCAGTAGTATCCCCCCCACAGTCACTGGGGCCAACGTCCTGACTTTC. It translates to CASSIPPTVTGANVLTF.